This T cell receptor (beta chain) is from a study of blood T cell repertoires in COVID-19 (dated by TCRdb to 2018 to 2020). In terms of the full investigation: Samples from collaborators originated in the United States, Italy and Spain and spanned both the acute and convalescent phases of COVID-19. The sample metadata nearly always contained a de-identified subject ID, COVID-19 status, age in years and sex. The prospective study material was composed of cDNA or gDNA derived from T cells, B-cell-depleted T cells, or PBMCs. The repertoires were released in a freely available public database intended as a resource for research on the immune response to SARS-CoV-2. HLA class I and class II types, where available, came from metadata supplied by the sample provider rather than from assay-based typing. The samples were drawn from two sources: the first 160 participants of the ongoing ImmuneRACE study, and over 950 subjects contributed by 6 global collaborators. Deeply sampled blood TCRbeta repertoires from subjects exposed to, actively infected with, or recovered from COVID-19 were included in the dataset. The study at large found these results: Clinical and demographic metadata were provided uncurated, with the amount varying by source and participant.

The immunoSEQ Assay, a bias-controlled multiplex PCR, was used to amplify TCRbeta CDR3 regions from genomic DNA. The original pipeline was this. The number of nucleated cells in each sample was estimated from the amplification of reference gene primers within the assay. To quantify the absolute abundance of each unique TCRbeta CDR3 rearrangement, sequence reads were collapsed and filtered. For each sample, productive Simpson clonality was calculated as the square root of Simpson's diversity index across productive rearrangements. TCRdb took over this immuneACCESS table, retaining in-frame rearrangements with V and J assigned. Such tables are incomplete; in checked studies, under half of the missing clones stem from an unresolved V gene, and the remainder is unexplained. D and trimming come from the DNA, and the V and J calls and clone size come from that table. This sample holds roughly 280,000 clones; about nine tenths were observed only once. The ten largest clones capture 1.9% of the sample.

Participants in the prospective study were enrolled through a virtual design, were aged roughly 18 to 100 years, and lived in about two dozen United States geographic areas. To assign participants to cohorts, the prospective study relied on clinical history that participants themselves reported in a screening survey and a study questionnaire. Recovered participants in ImmuneRACE Cohort 3 were defined as having two consecutive negative NP/OP PCR tests, clearance from a healthcare professional, or resolution of symptoms. Mobile phlebotomists in the prospective study collected whole blood, serum and a nasopharyngeal or oropharyngeal swab from every participant. Prospective study participants could optionally give additional blood draws and questionnaires over a 2-month period. Before DNA extraction, blood samples from the prospective study were shipped at room temperature or frozen. V is shortened by 4 bases, J by 2 bases, and the region joining them spans 22 bases. CDR1 and CDR2, looked up from the germline V gene, are SGHRS and YFSETQ. The CDR3 sequence holds 17 residues, the cysteine and phenylalanine included. The entry retains the CDR3 DNA only, 51 bases that are in frame from base 1.

A remark on this clone: Its target antigen remains unknown. Base qualities are not provided; no much larger clone lies one nucleotide away.

What was sequenced was PBMCs or T cells enriched from blood (not recorded which). The source is a woman aged 55-70 years who had recovered from COVID-19. The V and J genes are TRBV5-1 and TRBJ2-7; perhaps TRBD1 is the D gene, with 6 bases matching. The CDR3 protein is CASSGGMTGRGTYEQYF. In nucleotide form, the sequence is TGCGCCAGCAGCGGAGGAATGACAGGTAGGGGTACCTACGAGCAGTACTTC.